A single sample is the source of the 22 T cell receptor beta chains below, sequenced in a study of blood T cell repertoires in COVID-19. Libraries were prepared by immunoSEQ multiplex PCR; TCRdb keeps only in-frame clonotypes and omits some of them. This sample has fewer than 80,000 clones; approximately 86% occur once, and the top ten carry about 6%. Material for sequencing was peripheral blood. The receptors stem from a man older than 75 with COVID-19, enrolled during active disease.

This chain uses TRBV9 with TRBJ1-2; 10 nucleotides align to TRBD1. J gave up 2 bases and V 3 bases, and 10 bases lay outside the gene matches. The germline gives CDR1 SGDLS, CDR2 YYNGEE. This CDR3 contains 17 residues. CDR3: CASSADIRDRGNYGYTF. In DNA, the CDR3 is TGTGCCAGCAGCGCAGATATCCGGGACAGGGGAAACTATGGCTACACCTTC.

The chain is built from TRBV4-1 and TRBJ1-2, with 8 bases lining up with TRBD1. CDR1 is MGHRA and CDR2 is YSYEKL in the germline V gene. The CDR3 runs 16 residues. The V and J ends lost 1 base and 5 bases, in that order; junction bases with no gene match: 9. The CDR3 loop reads CASSQGALDRAYGYTF. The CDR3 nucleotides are TGCGCCAGCAGCCAAGGAGCTTTGGACAGGGCGTATGGCTACACCTTC.

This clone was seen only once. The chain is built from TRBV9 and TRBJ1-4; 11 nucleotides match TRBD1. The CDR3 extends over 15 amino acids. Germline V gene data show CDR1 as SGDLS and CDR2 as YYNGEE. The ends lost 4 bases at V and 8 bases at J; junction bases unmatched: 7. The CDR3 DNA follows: TGTGCCAGCAGCACCCGGACAGGGGGCAGGGAAAAACTGTTTTTT. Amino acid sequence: CASSTRTGGREKLFF.

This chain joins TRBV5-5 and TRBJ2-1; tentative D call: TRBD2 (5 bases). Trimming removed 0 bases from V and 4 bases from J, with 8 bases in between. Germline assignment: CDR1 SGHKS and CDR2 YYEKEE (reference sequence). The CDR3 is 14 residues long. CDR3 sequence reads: CASSLATGYNEQFF. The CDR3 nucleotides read TGTGCCAGCAGCTTGGCGACGGGATACAATGAGCAGTTCTTC.

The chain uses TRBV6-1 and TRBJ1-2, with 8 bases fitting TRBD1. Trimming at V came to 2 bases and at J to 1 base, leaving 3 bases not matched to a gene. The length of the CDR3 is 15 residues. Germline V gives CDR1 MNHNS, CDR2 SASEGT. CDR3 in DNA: TGTGCCAGCAGTGAAAGCACAGGGGGTAACTATGGCTACACCTTC. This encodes CASSESTGGNYGYTF.

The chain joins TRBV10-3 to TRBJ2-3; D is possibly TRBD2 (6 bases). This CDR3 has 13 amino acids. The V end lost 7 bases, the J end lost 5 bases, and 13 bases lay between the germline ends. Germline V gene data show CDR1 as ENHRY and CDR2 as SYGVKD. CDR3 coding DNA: TGTGCCATCAAGGGCAGGGAGGAAGATACGCAGTATTTT. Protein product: CAIKGREEDTQYF.

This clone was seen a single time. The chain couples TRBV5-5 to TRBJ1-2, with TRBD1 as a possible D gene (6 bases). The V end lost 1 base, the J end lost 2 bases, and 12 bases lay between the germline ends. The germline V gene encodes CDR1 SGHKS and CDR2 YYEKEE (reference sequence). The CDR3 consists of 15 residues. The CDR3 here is CASSLSQGTNYGYTF. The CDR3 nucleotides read TGTGCCAGCAGCTTGTCCCAGGGGACCAACTATGGCTACACCTTC.

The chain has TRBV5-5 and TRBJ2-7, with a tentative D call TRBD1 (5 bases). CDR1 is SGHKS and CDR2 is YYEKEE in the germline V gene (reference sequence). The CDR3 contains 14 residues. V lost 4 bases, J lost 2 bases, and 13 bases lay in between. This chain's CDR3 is CASSLQRQTYEQYF. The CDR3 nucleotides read TGTGCCAGCAGCCTGCAGAGACAGACCTACGAGCAGTACTTC. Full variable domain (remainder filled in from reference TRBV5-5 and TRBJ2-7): DAGVTQSPTHLIKTRGQQVTLRCSPISGHKSVSWYQQVLGQGPQFIFQYYEKEERGRGNFPDRFSARQFPNYSSELNVNALLLGDSALYLCASSLQRQTYEQYFGPGTRLTVT.

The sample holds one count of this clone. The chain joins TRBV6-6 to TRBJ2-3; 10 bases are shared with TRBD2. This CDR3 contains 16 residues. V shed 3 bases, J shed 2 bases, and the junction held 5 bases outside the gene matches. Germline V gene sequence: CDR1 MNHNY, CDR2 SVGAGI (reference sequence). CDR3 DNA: TGTGCCAGCAGTTATATCAGCGGGGGGGCCACAGATACGCAGTATTTT. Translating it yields CASSYISGGATDTQYF.

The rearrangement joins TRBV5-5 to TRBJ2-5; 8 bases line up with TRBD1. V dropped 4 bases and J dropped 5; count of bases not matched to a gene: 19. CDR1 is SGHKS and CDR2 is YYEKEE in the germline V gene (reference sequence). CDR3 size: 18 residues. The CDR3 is CASSPYRGGQGARETQYF. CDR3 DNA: TGTGCCAGCAGCCCATATAGAGGGGGTCAGGGGGCGCGGGAGACCCAGTACTTC.

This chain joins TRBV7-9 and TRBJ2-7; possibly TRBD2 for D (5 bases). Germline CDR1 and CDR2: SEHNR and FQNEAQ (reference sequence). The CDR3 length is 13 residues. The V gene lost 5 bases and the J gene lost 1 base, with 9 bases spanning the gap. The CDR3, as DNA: TGTGCCAGCAGCGCTCGGGATTCCTACGAGCAGTACTTC. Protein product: CASSARDSYEQYF.

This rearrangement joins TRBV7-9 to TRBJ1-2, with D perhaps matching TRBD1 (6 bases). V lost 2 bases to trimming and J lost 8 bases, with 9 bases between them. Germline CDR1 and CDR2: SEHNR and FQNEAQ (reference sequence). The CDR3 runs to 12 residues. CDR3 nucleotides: TGTGCCAGCAGCTTAATGACAGGAGGCTACACCTTC. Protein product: CASSLMTGGYTF. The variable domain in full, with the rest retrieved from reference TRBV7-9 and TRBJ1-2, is DTGVSQNPRHKITKRGQNVTFRCDPISEHNRLYWYRQTLGQGPEFLTYFQNEAQLEKSRLLSDRFSAERPKGSFSTLEIQRTEQGDSAMYLCASSLMTGGYTFGSGTRLTVV.

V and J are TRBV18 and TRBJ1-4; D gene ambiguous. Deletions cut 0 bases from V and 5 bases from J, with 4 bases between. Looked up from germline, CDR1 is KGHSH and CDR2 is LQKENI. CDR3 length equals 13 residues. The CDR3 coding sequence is TGTGCCAGCTCACCACCATCAAATGAAAAACTGTTTTTT. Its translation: CASSPPSNEKLFF. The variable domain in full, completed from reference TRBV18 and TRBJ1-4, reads NAGVMQNPRHLVRRRGQEARLRCSPMKGHSHVYWYRQLPEEGLKFMVYLQKENIIDESGMPKERFSAEFPKEGPSILRIQQVVRGDSAAYFCASSPPSNEKLFFGSGTQLSVL.

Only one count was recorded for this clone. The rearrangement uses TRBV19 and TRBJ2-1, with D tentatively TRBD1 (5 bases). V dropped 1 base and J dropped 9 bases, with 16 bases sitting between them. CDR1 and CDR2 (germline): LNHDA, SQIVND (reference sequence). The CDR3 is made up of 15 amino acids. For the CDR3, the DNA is TGTGCCAGTAGTATAGGGGCCCTCCCGGACATTGAGCAGTTCTTC. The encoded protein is CASSIGALPDIEQFF. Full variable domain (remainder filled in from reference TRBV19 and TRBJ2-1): DGGITQSPKYLFRKEGQNVTLSCEQNLNHDAMYWYRQDPGQGLRLIYYSQIVNDFQKGDIAEGYSVSREKKESFPLTVTSAQKNPTAFYLCASSIGALPDIEQFFGPGTRLTVL.

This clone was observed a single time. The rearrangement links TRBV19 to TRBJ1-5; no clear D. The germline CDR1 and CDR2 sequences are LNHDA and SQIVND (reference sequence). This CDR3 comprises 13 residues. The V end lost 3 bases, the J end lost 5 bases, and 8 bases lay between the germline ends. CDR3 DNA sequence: TGTGCCAGTAGTATCAATTCAGATCAGCCCCAGCATTTT. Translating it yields CASSINSDQPQHF.

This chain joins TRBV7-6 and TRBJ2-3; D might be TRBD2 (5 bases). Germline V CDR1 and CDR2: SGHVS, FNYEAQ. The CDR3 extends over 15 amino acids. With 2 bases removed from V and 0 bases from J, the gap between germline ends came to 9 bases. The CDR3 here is CASSLRGFSTDTQYF. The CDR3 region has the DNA TGTGCCAGCAGCTTACGAGGGTTCAGCACAGATACGCAGTATTTT.

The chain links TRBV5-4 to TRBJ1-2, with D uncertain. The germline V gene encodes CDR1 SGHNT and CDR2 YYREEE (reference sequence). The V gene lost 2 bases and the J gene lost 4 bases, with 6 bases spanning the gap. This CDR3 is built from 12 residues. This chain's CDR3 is CASSFEIYGYTF. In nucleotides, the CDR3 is TGTGCCAGCAGCTTCGAGATCTATGGCTACACCTTC.

The CDR3 DNA reads TGTGCCAGCGCCCCCGTGCTGGGACTTAACTATGGCTACACCTTC. Translating gives CASAPVLGLNYGYTF. This rearrangement joins TRBV6-5 to TRBJ1-2, with TRBD1 as a possible D gene (5 bases). V shed 8 bases and J shed 1 base, with 17 bases lying between them. This CDR3 region has 15 residues. CDR1 MNHEY and CDR2 SVGAGI come from the germline V gene.

DNA of the CDR3: TGTGCCAGCAGCTTAGGCGGGACAGACTATGGCTACACCTTC. This translates into CASSLGGTDYGYTF. The chain combines TRBV7-8 with TRBJ1-2, with 7 bases lining up with TRBD1. This CDR3 contains 14 residues. Germline CDR1 and CDR2: SGHVS and FQNEAQ. V was pared by 1 base and J by 3 bases, with 2 bases of the junction left unmatched.

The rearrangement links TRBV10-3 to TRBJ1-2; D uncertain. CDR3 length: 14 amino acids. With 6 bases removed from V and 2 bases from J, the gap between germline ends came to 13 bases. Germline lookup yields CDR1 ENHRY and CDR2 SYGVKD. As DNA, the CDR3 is TGTGCCATCAGCGAGGTCCGGGGAAACTATGGCTACACCTTC. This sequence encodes CAISEVRGNYGYTF.

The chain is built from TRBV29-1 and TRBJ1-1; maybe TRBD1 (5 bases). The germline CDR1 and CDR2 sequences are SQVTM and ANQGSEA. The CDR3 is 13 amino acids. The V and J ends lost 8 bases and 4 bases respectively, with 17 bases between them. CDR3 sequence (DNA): TGCAGCACCAGGACACCGGAGGGCACTGAAGCTTTCTTT. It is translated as CSTRTPEGTEAFF.

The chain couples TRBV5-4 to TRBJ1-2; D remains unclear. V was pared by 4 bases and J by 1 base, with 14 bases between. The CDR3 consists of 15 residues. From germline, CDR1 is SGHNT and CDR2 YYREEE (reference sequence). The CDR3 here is CASSPNGQSNYGYTF. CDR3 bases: TGTGCCAGCAGCCCTAATGGTCAAAGTAACTATGGCTACACCTTC.